These 32 T cell receptor beta chains share one sample of origin, sequenced in a study of regulatory T cells in long-lasting Graves disease. For TCR beta, libraries came from iRepertoire HTBI primers and Arm-PCR of CDR3 regions. MiXCR, applied by TCRdb to the multiplex PCR reads, yields one record per CDR3 protein. This sample has some 340,000 distinct CDR3 sequences, with 20% to 25% found just once. Time point: persistent/refractory GD, antithyroid drugs over 5 years with positive TRAb. From PBMCs, RNA was extracted and then used to make the TCR library. This specimen was peripheral blood mononuclear cells (PBMCs), taken when the disease was refractory, from a patient treated with antithyroid drugs. These TCRs come from a woman in her thirties or forties with Graves disease.

Many counts were recorded for this clonotype. V is TRBV20-1 and J is TRBJ2-7, with 15 bases identical to TRBD2. V dropped 3 bases and J dropped 0; count of bases not matched to a gene: 15. Germline loops: CDR1 DFQATT, CDR2 SNEGSKA (reference sequence). The CDR3 has 20 amino acids. In DNA form, the CDR3 reads TGCAGTGCTAGCTGGAGGGATGGACTAGCGGGAGGGCCGGGCTCCTACGAGCAGTACTTC. Its translation is CSASWRDGLAGGPGSYEQYF.

This clonotype was observed a handful of times. This chain joins TRBV6-1 and TRBJ2-2, with D perhaps matching TRBD1 (5 bases). Germline lookup yields CDR1 MNHNS and CDR2 SASEGT. The CDR3 covers 14 residues. Trimming cost V 5 bases and J 9 bases, with 16 bases left between them. CDR3 region: CASSIQGLARELFF. In DNA, the CDR3 is TGTGCCAGCAGTATTCAGGGATTGGCTCGGGAGCTGTTTTTT.

Concerning this clonotype itself: A much bigger clone sits one base away, suggesting this may be a read error. The chain uses TRBV6-5 and TRBJ1-2; maybe TRBD1 (6 bases). The CDR3 covers 15 residues. Germline V gives CDR1 MNHEY, CDR2 SVGAGI. The CDR3: CASGYTGSGMDGYTF. In nucleotides, the CDR3 is TGTGCCAGCGGTTACACAGGGTCTGGAATGGATGGCTACACCTTC.

This clonotype was recorded at least ten times. J is TRBJ1-1 and V is TRBV20-1; the D gene is possibly TRBD1 (6 bases). Deletions cut 3 bases from V and 4 bases from J, with 15 bases between. CDR1 and CDR2 (germline): DFQATT, SNEGSKA (reference sequence). The CDR3 extends over 14 amino acids. CDR3 coding DNA: TGCAGTGCTAGCGGGGAGGGGGGCGGCACTGAAGCTTTCTTT. Its translation is CSASGEGGGTEAFF.

In this sample, this clonotype turned up many times. The chain employs TRBV27 and TRBJ1-6; D remains ambiguous. V lost 2 bases to trimming and J lost 9 bases, with 11 bases between them. CDR3 length equals 14 residues. Germline V gene lookup returns CDR1 MNHEY and CDR2 SMNVEV (reference sequence). The CDR3 sequence: CASSLGGGSSPLHF. In DNA form, the CDR3 reads TGTGCCAGCAGTTTAGGTGGTGGCAGTTCACCCCTCCACTTT.

This clonotype was seen ten or more times. This chain joins TRBV12-3 or TRBV12-4 and TRBJ2-2; D is ambiguous. This CDR3 region has 11 residues. Trimming left V 5 bases short and J 7 bases short, with 5 bases between. This chain's CDR3 is CASSAGGELFF. The CDR3, as DNA: TGTGCCAGCAGTGCCGGCGGGGAGCTGTTTTTT.

The sample holds a few counts of this clonotype. V gene TRBV27 combines with J gene TRBJ2-7; D uncertain. V was cut by 3 bases and J by 2 bases, with 8 bases left in between. CDR3 length: 13 amino acids. The germline V gene encodes CDR1 MNHEY and CDR2 SMNVEV (reference sequence). CDR3 nucleotides: TGTGCCAGCAGTTTCAACAGTCCCTACGAGCAGTACTTC. Its protein is CASSFNSPYEQYF.

This clonotype has a count of ten or more. This chain joins TRBV28 and TRBJ1-5; D remains ambiguous. This CDR3 contains 12 residues. Germline lookup yields CDR1 MDHEN and CDR2 SYDVKM. Trimming left V 6 bases short and J 8 bases short, with 11 bases between. CDR3 region: CASSRGNEPQHF. DNA for the CDR3: TGTGCCAGCAGCCGTGGGAATGAGCCCCAGCATTTT.

The chain recombines TRBV3-1 with TRBJ1-1; the D gene is possibly TRBD1 (5 bases). Germline CDR1 LGHDT, CDR2 YNNKEL (reference sequence). The CDR3 runs to 15 residues. V dropped 0 bases and J dropped 5 bases, with 13 bases sitting between them. The CDR3 region is CASSQDRGRVTEAFF. The CDR3 region has the DNA TGTGCCAGCAGCCAAGATAGGGGCAGGGTGACTGAAGCTTTCTTT.

The chain has TRBV28 and TRBJ2-7, with 12 positions matching TRBD2. The trim removed 8 bases at V and 7 bases at J, leaving 3 bases unmatched. CDR1 is MDHEN and CDR2 is SYDVKM in the germline V gene. The CDR3 loop spans 12 amino acids. CDR3 sequence (DNA): TGTGCCAGCGGTGGGACTAGCGGGGAGCAGTACTTC. Its translation: CASGGTSGEQYF. The full variable domain, in which reference TRBV28 and TRBJ2-7 provide the parts outside the CDR3, is DVKVTQSSRYLVKRTGEKVFLECVQDMDHENMFWYRQDPGLGLRLIYFSYDVKMKEKGDIPEGYSVSREKKERFSLILESASTNQTSMYLCASGGTSGEQYFGPGTRLTVT.

The sample holds a few counts of this clonotype. The chain joins TRBV4-1 to TRBJ2-4; D could derive from TRBD1 or TRBD2 (5 bases each). CDR1 is MGHRA, CDR2 YSYEKL, per germline. This CDR3 region has 17 residues. Trimming cost V 1 base and J 0 bases, with 13 bases left between them. The CDR3 coding sequence is TGCGCCAGCAGCCAAGTTCAGGGCGGGCTAGCCAAAAACATTCAGTACTTC. This encodes CASSQVQGGLAKNIQYF.

This clonotype was counted at least ten times. This rearrangement joins TRBV7-8 to TRBJ1-5; 10 positions match TRBD1. This CDR3 contains 16 residues. Germline assignment: CDR1 SGHVS and CDR2 FQNEAQ. With 4 bases clipped from V and 3 bases from J, the junction kept 6 bases outside the gene matches. The CDR3 DNA reads TGTGCCAGCAGCTCAAGGGACAGGGGCGACAATCAGCCCCAGCATTTT. Translated: CASSSRDRGDNQPQHF.

The table lists this clonotype with many counts. The V call is TRBV5-1, the J call TRBJ1-1, with D perhaps matching TRBD1 (5 bases). The CDR3 is made up of 14 amino acids. V was trimmed by 3 bases and J by 1 base, leaving 10 bases between them. Germline CDR1 reads SGHRS; CDR2 reads YFSETQ. The CDR3 bases are TGCGCCAGCAGCTCCCAGGGAGCGAACACTGAAGCTTTCTTT. It codes for CASSSQGANTEAFF.

To note about this clonotype: Lacking the conserved final phenylalanine or tryptophan, this CDR3 likely reflects a read error. The chain uses TRBV28 and TRBJ2-7, with D perhaps matching TRBD1 or TRBD2 (5 bases each). The CDR3 has 15 amino acids. V was trimmed by 4 bases and J by 6 bases, leaving 19 bases between them. The V gene's germline CDR1 is MDHEN and CDR2 SYDVKM. The CDR3 protein is CASSSTPQGAPEQYP. CDR3 in DNA: TGTGCCAGCAGTTCTACCCCTCAGGGAGCGCCCGAGCAGTACCCC.

The chain recombines TRBV5-1 with TRBJ2-2; D may correspond to TRBD1 or TRBD2 (5 bases each). The CDR3 spans 17 residues. Germline assignment: CDR1 SGHRS and CDR2 YFSETQ. The V end was cut by 4 bases, the J end by 1 base, with 17 bases between. CDR3 protein: CASSRDPTAGNTGELFF. The CDR3 coding sequence is TGCGCCAGCAGCCGGGACCCTACCGCCGGGAACACCGGGGAGCTGTTTTTT.

This clonotype was counted only a few times. The chain uses TRBV5-1 and TRBJ2-1; 7 positions match TRBD2. The CDR3 is 15 residues long. Losses at the gene ends were 0 bases for V and 8 bases for J; bases not matched to a gene: 8. CDR1 SGHRS and CDR2 YFSETQ come from the germline V gene. The CDR3 here is CASSLVASGFHEQFF. The CDR3 nucleotides read TGCGCCAGCAGCTTGGTGGCTAGCGGATTCCATGAGCAGTTCTTC.

This clonotype was observed at least ten times. This sequence joins TRBV28 and TRBJ2-7; 7 bases align to TRBD1. Trimming removed 7 bases from V and 2 bases from J; junction bases left unmatched: 5. The V gene's germline CDR1 is MDHEN and CDR2 SYDVKM. This CDR3 contains 13 residues. As DNA, the CDR3 is TGTGCCAGCAATTACAGGGGCCCCTACGAGCAGTACTTC. Translation: CASNYRGPYEQYF.

Concerning this clonotype: A single base separates this from a much larger clone, so it may be a read error. The chain has TRBV20-1 and TRBJ2-2; 7 bases fit TRBD1. V was clipped by 3 bases and J by 5 bases; unmatched bases: 9. Per germline, CDR1 DFQATT and CDR2 SNEGSKA (reference sequence). This CDR3 is 15 amino acids long. The CDR3 coding sequence is TGCAGTGCTAGTATAACAGGGGATCGTACCGGGGAGCTGTTTTTT. Translating gives CSASITGDRTGELFF.

This clonotype was observed at least ten times. The rearrangement uses TRBV7-9 and TRBJ2-6; 10 positions match TRBD2. The trim removed 4 bases at V and 3 bases at J, leaving 3 bases unmatched. Germline V gene data show CDR1 as SEHNR and CDR2 as FQNEAQ (reference sequence). This CDR3 has 16 residues. The CDR3 loop reads CASSSSGSGGANVLTF. The CDR3 DNA sequence: TGTGCCAGCAGCTCTAGCGGGAGTGGTGGGGCCAACGTCCTGACTTTC.

The CDR3 coding sequence is TGCGCCAGCAGCCAAGGCCGACAGGGAACCACTGAAGCTTTCTTT. Its protein product is CASSQGRQGTTEAFF. The gene calls are TRBV4-1 and TRBJ1-1, with 7 bases fitting TRBD1. Looked up from germline, CDR1 is MGHRA and CDR2 is YSYEKL. V shed 1 base and J 4 bases; nucleotides not matched to a gene: 6. The CDR3 has 15 residues.

This clonotype was counted between two and nine times. This chain uses TRBV13 with TRBJ1-1; weak D call: TRBD1 (5 bases). The length of the CDR3 is 17 residues. The V gene lost 4 bases and the J gene lost 0 bases, with 18 bases spanning the gap. Germline CDR1 is PRHDT and CDR2 is FYEKMQ (reference sequence). Written as DNA, the CDR3 is TGTGCCAGCAGCTCAATCTCAGGGCGCGATATGAACACTGAAGCTTTCTTT. Amino acids: CASSSISGRDMNTEAFF.

This clonotype was picked up many times. The V and J genes are TRBV29-1 and TRBJ2-5, with a tentative D call TRBD1 (5 bases). The germline CDR1 and CDR2 sequences are SQVTM and ANQGSEA. The CDR3 length is 12 residues. Trimming cost V 3 bases and J 5 bases, with 10 bases left between them. CDR3 region: CSVDQGRETQYF. The CDR3 DNA follows: TGCAGCGTTGACCAGGGTAGGGAGACCCAGTACTTC.

The genes are TRBV15 and TRBJ2-4; possible D gene TRBD2, 5 bases. Germline CDR1 is LNHNV and CDR2 is YYDKDF (reference sequence). This CDR3 contains 14 residues. V was pared by 5 bases and J by 3 bases, with 11 bases between. DNA for the CDR3: TGTGCCACCAGCGGCACCGGGATCAAAAACATTCAGTACTTC. The encoded protein is CATSGTGIKNIQYF.

This rearrangement joins TRBV14 to TRBJ1-1, with D uncertain. CDR3 length equals 14 residues. Trimming stripped 1 base from V and 4 bases from J, with 10 bases between. CDR1 is SGHDN and CDR2 is FVKESK in the germline V gene. The CDR3 coding sequence is TGTGCCAGCAGCCAAGCAACTTGGAGCACTGAAGCTTTCTTT. It translates to CASSQATWSTEAFF.

The chain uses TRBV6-5 and TRBJ1-5, with D tentatively TRBD1 (6 bases). Germline V gives CDR1 MNHEY, CDR2 SVGAGI. This CDR3 region has 18 residues. Trimming left V 0 bases short and J 1 base short, with 16 bases between. CDR3 loop: CASSYSRVQGQSNQPQHF. The CDR3 nucleotides are TGTGCCAGCAGTTACTCCCGGGTACAGGGACAAAGCAATCAGCCCCAGCATTTT.

The genes are TRBV5-1 and TRBJ2-7; 11 bases match TRBD1. The junction had 13 bases not matched to a gene; V was cut back by 7 bases and J by 4 bases. The CDR3 covers 16 residues. Germline V lookup: CDR1 SGHRS, CDR2 YFSETQ. The DNA for the CDR3 is TGCGCCAGCTCGCCGGGACAGGGGGGAGCGCCATACGAGCAGTACTTC. Its protein product is CASSPGQGGAPYEQYF.

This clonotype was seen a few times. V and J are TRBV5-1 and TRBJ1-5, with 8 bases aligning to TRBD1. The germline V gene encodes CDR1 SGHRS and CDR2 YFSETQ. The CDR3 consists of 14 residues. J was trimmed by 5 bases and V by 1 base; bases with no gene match: 2. CDR3 nucleotides: TGCGCCAGCAGCTTGTACAGGGGGTATCAGCCCCAGCATTTT. Encoded protein: CASSLYRGYQPQHF.

This chain links TRBV20-1 with TRBJ2-2; 8 nucleotides align to TRBD2. The junction had 10 bases not matched to a gene; V was cut back by 0 bases and J by 7 bases. In germline, CDR1 is DFQATT, CDR2 SNEGSKA (reference sequence). The CDR3 covers 16 residues. The CDR3 sequence is CSARDRTGGRGGELFF. CDR3 nucleotides: TGCAGTGCTAGAGATCGGACGGGAGGGCGTGGCGGGGAGCTGTTTTTT.

The chain employs TRBV5-6 and TRBJ2-7; possibly TRBD1 or TRBD2 for D (7 bases each). The CDR3 is made up of 16 amino acids. Germline-derived CDR1 and CDR2 are SGHDT and YYEEEE. Trimming shortened V by 4 bases and J by 6 bases, and 23 bases separated the two germline ends. The CDR3 DNA follows: TGTGCCAGCAGCCGGGGGGCTGCGACAGGGAGGTCCGAGCAGTACTTC. Residues: CASSRGAATGRSEQYF. The variable domain in full, with the rest retrieved from reference TRBV5-6 and TRBJ2-7, is DAGVTQSPTHLIKTRGQQVTLRCSPKSGHDTVSWYQQALGQGPQFIFQYYEEEERQRGNFPDRFSGHQFPNYSSELNVNALLLGDSALYLCASSRGAATGRSEQYFGPGTRLTVT.

A few counts support this clonotype. The chain links TRBV9 to TRBJ1-1; maybe TRBD1 (6 bases). Trimming stripped 3 bases from V and 4 bases from J, with 10 bases between. This CDR3 is 13 amino acids long. Germline loops: CDR1 SGDLS, CDR2 YYNGEE. CDR3 sequence: CASSAGTSTEAFF. The CDR3 nucleotides are TGTGCCAGCAGCGCCGGGACATCCACTGAAGCTTTCTTT.

This clonotype was detected ten times or more. This sequence joins TRBV11-2 and TRBJ2-7; D unresolved. Between the trimmed V and J ends, which lost 4 bases and 7 bases, there was a span of 11 bases. Per the germline V gene, CDR1 is SGHAT and CDR2 is FQNNGV. CDR3 length equals 12 residues. Here the CDR3 DNA reads TGTGCCAGCAGCTCAAGCCCTAGGGAGCAGTACTTC. Protein: CASSSSPREQYF.

This clonotype was detected only a few times. The rearrangement joins TRBV6-1 to TRBJ2-7, with 7 bases matching TRBD1. V gave up 6 bases and J gave up 7 bases; unmatched junction bases: 6. Germline CDR1 MNHNS, CDR2 SASEGT. This CDR3 is built from 12 residues. Here the CDR3 reads CASSDRVGEQYF. CDR3 bases: TGTGCCAGCAGCGACAGGGTGGGGGAGCAGTACTTC.